These 23 T cell receptor beta chains came from one sample sequenced in a study of T cell responses to AZD1222 COVID-19 vaccine (dated by TCRdb to about 2021). Libraries were prepared through the immunoSEQ multiplex PCR assay. The source is immuneACCESS, and TCRdb retained only in-frame sequences with V and J called. Part of the clones is not carried over; for the studies checked, unresolved V genes explain less than half of this, and the remainder is unexplained. The sample table shows under 200,000 clones, and approximately 94% are seen once. The ten top clones hold approximately 9.6% of the sample. The intended sense of this specimen's time point label: baseline before first vaccination. The sample here was peripheral blood, taken on day 0 of AZD1222 vaccination. These receptors originate from an adult in good health.

This sequence joins TRBV27 and TRBJ1-1; D is unresolved. The ends were cut back, 5 bases at V and 0 bases at J, with 7 bases in the middle. Per germline, CDR1 MNHEY and CDR2 SMNVEV (reference sequence). This CDR3 is built from 13 residues. CDR3 region: CASSPPMNTEAFF. The CDR3 DNA reads TGTGCCAGCAGTCCCCCTATGAACACTGAAGCTTTCTTT.

The chain has TRBV19 and TRBJ1-1; D may be TRBD1 (5 bases). V shed 3 bases and J shed 1 base, with 9 bases lying between them. The CDR3 loop spans 14 amino acids. Germline V gives CDR1 LNHDA, CDR2 SQIVND (reference sequence). The CDR3 here is CASSIPGWNTEAFF. The DNA of the CDR3 is TGTGCCAGTAGTATCCCAGGGTGGAACACTGAAGCTTTCTTT.

This chain links TRBV18 with TRBJ1-6; no clear D. CDR1 is KGHSH and CDR2 is LQKENI in the germline V gene. The ends were cut back, 2 bases at V and 9 bases at J, with 17 bases in the middle. This CDR3 spans 16 amino acids. The CDR3 protein is CASSPNQPGGGSPLHF. CDR3 bases: TGTGCCAGCTCACCAAATCAACCGGGAGGTGGTTCACCCCTCCACTTT.

V is TRBV6-5 and J is TRBJ2-7; 7 bases match TRBD1. Germline values: CDR1 MNHEY, CDR2 SVGAGI. This CDR3 contains 13 residues. With 10 bases clipped from V and 1 base from J, the junction kept 7 bases outside the gene matches. CDR3 sequence reads: CATLGGISYEQYF. In nucleotides, the CDR3 is TGTGCCACCTTAGGGGGCATTTCCTACGAGCAGTACTTC.

V gene TRBV9 combines with J gene TRBJ2-2, with D possibly being TRBD1 or TRBD2 (5 bases each). The CDR3 covers 15 residues. The V gene's germline CDR1 is SGDLS and CDR2 YYNGEE. Trimming cost V 2 bases and J 3 bases, with 11 bases left between them. CDR3 sequence (DNA): TGTGCCAGCAGCGTTAGTGGGGGTTACACCGGGGAGCTGTTTTTT. Residues: CASSVSGGYTGELFF.

A few counts support this clone. The CDR3 DNA sequence: TGTGCCACCAGCAGGGCGGAGGGACTAGCGGGAGGAATTACAGACGAGCAGTACTTC. Its translation is CATSRAEGLAGGITDEQYF. The V and J genes are TRBV15 and TRBJ2-7; 15 positions agree with TRBD2. J gave up 5 bases and V 3 bases, and 14 bases lay outside the gene matches. CDR3 size: 19 residues. The germline V gene encodes CDR1 LNHNV and CDR2 YYDKDF (reference sequence). The complete variable domain, with remaining parts taken from reference TRBV15 and TRBJ2-7, reads DAMVIQNPRYQVTQFGKPVTLSCSQTLNHNVMYWYQQKSSQAPKLLFHYYDKDFNNEADTPDNFQSRRPNTSFCFLDIRSPGLGDTAMYLCATSRAEGLAGGITDEQYFGPGTRLTVT.

The rearrangement links TRBV5-1 to TRBJ2-3; 16 positions agree with TRBD2. Germline V CDR1 and CDR2: SGHRS, YFSETQ. The CDR3 is 19 amino acids. Trimming cost V 4 bases and J 3 bases; bases outside gene matches: 11. The CDR3 reads CASSQDPGLAGGGTDTQYF. CDR3 DNA sequence: TGCGCCAGCAGCCAGGACCCGGGACTAGCGGGAGGGGGGACAGATACGCAGTATTTT.

This clone has a single count. The chain links TRBV19 to TRBJ1-2, with D possibly TRBD1 on 5 matching bases. The CDR3 totals 14 residues. V lost 4 bases and J 4 bases, leaving 13 bases between the germline ends. The germline V gene encodes CDR1 LNHDA and CDR2 SQIVND (reference sequence). This CDR3 is CASSTYLDSYGYTF. In nucleotides, the CDR3 is TGTGCCAGTAGTACCTACCTCGACAGCTATGGCTACACCTTC.

This clone was picked up one time. The chain employs TRBV27 and TRBJ1-1; D is perhaps TRBD1 (6 bases). Trimming stripped 3 bases from V and 5 bases from J, with 13 bases between. The CDR3 is 14 residues long. CDR1 is MNHEY, CDR2 SMNVEV, per germline (reference sequence). The CDR3 protein is CASSFGGRPTEAFF. The CDR3 nucleotides read TGTGCCAGCAGTTTCGGGGGCAGGCCGACTGAAGCTTTCTTT.

This rearrangement joins TRBV19 to TRBJ2-6; 7 nucleotides line up with TRBD2. The V gene end was trimmed by 3 bases and the J gene end by 1 base; junction bases not matched to a gene: 9. Germline CDR1 LNHDA, CDR2 SQIVND (reference sequence). The CDR3 extends over 18 amino acids. The CDR3 coding sequence is TGTGCCAGTAGTATCAAGGCGGGAGCGAGTTCTGGGGCCAACGTCCTGACTTTC. Its translation: CASSIKAGASSGANVLTF.

The sample holds one count of this clone. J is TRBJ2-1 and V is TRBV3-1 (or the pseudogene TRBV3-2); TRBD1 matches at 8 bases. The CDR3 spans 14 residues. Germline-derived CDR1 and CDR2 are LGHDT and YNNKEL (reference sequence). V dropped 4 bases and J dropped 8; count of bases not matched to a gene: 7. The CDR3 nucleotides are TGTGCCAGCAGCCCTCCGACAGGGGTGGATGAGCAGTTCTTC. Translating gives CASSPPTGVDEQFF.

V gene TRBV3-1 (or the pseudogene TRBV3-2) combines with J gene TRBJ1-1, with a tentative D call TRBD1 (5 bases). This CDR3 spans 14 amino acids. CDR1 and CDR2 (germline): LGHDT, YNNKEL (reference sequence). V was pared by 0 bases and J by 7 bases, with 12 bases between. The CDR3, as DNA: TGTGCCAGCAGCCAAGAGGGGGAAAAGGGTGAAGCTTTCTTT. Its translation: CASSQEGEKGEAFF.

The V and J genes are TRBV9 and TRBJ2-2, with 10 bases lining up with TRBD2. This CDR3 region has 14 residues. Germline CDR1 reads SGDLS; CDR2 reads YYNGEE. J gave up 5 bases and V 4 bases, and 2 bases lay outside the gene matches. For the CDR3, the DNA is TGTGCCAGCAGCTCTAGCGGGAGTACCGGGGAGCTGTTTTTT. Translation gives CASSSSGSTGELFF.

V gene TRBV10-3 combines with J gene TRBJ1-1; no definite D call. CDR1 is ENHRY and CDR2 is SYGVKD in the germline V gene. This CDR3 is built from 13 residues. Trimming removed 4 bases at V and 3 bases at J, with 9 bases between. The CDR3 bases are TGTGCCATCAGTGGCCCGAGGGACACTGAAGCTTTCTTT. Its translation is CAISGPRDTEAFF.

V is TRBV9 and J is TRBJ2-2, with D perhaps matching TRBD2 (6 bases). The CDR3 runs 17 residues. The germline V and J ends were trimmed by 2 bases and 3 bases, with 17 bases remaining between them. In germline, CDR1 is SGDLS, CDR2 YYNGEE. DNA for the CDR3: TGTGCCAGCAGCGTCGGCCCGGGAGATTTGTACACCGGGGAGCTGTTTTTT. Protein: CASSVGPGDLYTGELFF. Drawing the rest from reference TRBV9 and TRBJ2-2, the complete variable domain is DSGVTQTPKHLITATGQRVTLRCSPRSGDLSVYWYQQSLDQGLQFLIQYYNGEERAKGNILERFSAQQFPDLHSELNLSSLELGDSALYFCASSVGPGDLYTGELFFGEGSRLTVL.

The chain recombines TRBV10-3 with TRBJ1-5; 7 nucleotides line up with TRBD1. Germline V CDR1 and CDR2: ENHRY, SYGVKD. The CDR3 is 19 amino acids. J lost 2 bases, V lost 2 bases, and 15 bases had no gene match. The CDR3 reads CAISEEGLGGGAGNQPQHF. The CDR3 coding sequence is TGTGCCATCAGTGAGGAGGGGCTCGGAGGGGGCGCGGGCAATCAGCCCCAGCATTTT.

This clone was counted once. The chain employs TRBV7-9 and TRBJ1-1; 9 positions match TRBD1. V lost 1 base and J lost 1; bases outside the gene matches: 7. CDR3 length: 17 amino acids. Germline CDR1 SEHNR, CDR2 FQNEAQ (reference sequence). CDR3 sequence (DNA): TGTGCCAGCAGCTTAGACACAGGGGGCGCGGGGAACACTGAAGCTTTCTTT. It codes for CASSLDTGGAGNTEAFF.

The V gene is TRBV11-2, the J gene TRBJ2-1, with 9 nucleotides matching TRBD2. Germline loops: CDR1 SGHAT, CDR2 FQNNGV. The V and J ends lost 8 bases and 1 base, in that order; junction bases with no gene match: 6. The CDR3 runs 15 residues. The CDR3 loop is CASGGLAQSYNEQFF. The DNA of the CDR3 is TGTGCCAGCGGAGGACTAGCGCAGTCCTACAATGAGCAGTTCTTC. Variable domain in full (rest from reference TRBV11-2 and TRBJ2-1): EAGVAQSPRYKIIEKRQSVAFWCNPISGHATLYWYQQILGQGPKLLIQFQNNGVVDDSQLPKDRFSAERLKGVDSTLKIQPAKLEDSAVYLCASGGLAQSYNEQFFGPGTRLTVL.

V usage is TRBV2 and J usage is TRBJ2-3, with D tentatively TRBD1 (5 bases). V was shortened by 2 bases and J by 3 bases, with 12 bases between the two germline ends. This CDR3 has 15 amino acids. The germline V gene has CDR1 SNHLY and CDR2 FYNNEI. The CDR3, as DNA: TGTGCCAGCAGTGAAAAGGGCAGGGTGACAGATACGCAGTATTTT. Residues: CASSEKGRVTDTQYF.

The rearrangement uses TRBV5-1 and TRBJ2-2; 7 nucleotides agree with TRBD1. CDR1 is SGHRS and CDR2 is YFSETQ in the germline V gene. This CDR3 spans 15 amino acids. The V gene end was trimmed by 4 bases and the J gene end by 3 bases; junction bases not matched to a gene: 6. The CDR3 DNA sequence: TGCGCCAGCAGCCCACAGGGGCTGGACACCGGGGAGCTGTTTTTT. Residues: CASSPQGLDTGELFF.

This clone was detected only a few times. The gene calls are TRBV2 and TRBJ2-7, with a possible D match to TRBD1 (6 bases). Looked up from germline, CDR1 is SNHLY and CDR2 is FYNNEI. The V gene lost 4 bases and the J gene lost 4 bases, with 11 bases spanning the gap. The CDR3 length is 13 residues. This CDR3 reads CASSGDRIYEQYF. The CDR3 DNA sequence: TGTGCCAGCAGTGGCGACAGGATTTACGAGCAGTACTTC.

The chain links TRBV10-2 to TRBJ2-1, with no clear D. CDR1 is WSHSY and CDR2 is SAAADI in the germline V gene. This CDR3 comprises 12 residues. V was clipped by 4 bases and J by 7 bases, with 8 bases between them. CDR3: CASSAPGNEQFF. CDR3 DNA sequence: TGCGCCAGCAGTGCGCCCGGGAATGAGCAGTTCTTC.

The chain links TRBV27 to TRBJ2-7; TRBD1 matches at 7 bases. The CDR3 is made up of 16 amino acids. V lost 5 bases to trimming and J lost 1 base; unmatched junction nucleotides: 11. Germline lookup yields CDR1 MNHEY and CDR2 SMNVEV (reference sequence). As DNA, the CDR3 is TGTGCCAGCAGTGCGCATGGGACAGTCCCTTCCTACGAGCAGTACTTC. Translation: CASSAHGTVPSYEQYF.